The 15 T cell receptor beta chains in this list originate from one sample, sequenced in a study of beta chain features in type 1 diabetes. The isolated RNA, all of it, was reverse transcribed, so expressed TCRB transcripts were what got sequenced. The protocol was immunoSEQ multiplex PCR, while the TCRdb copy is restricted to in-frame clones and leaves out a portion. The table lists 300,000 or so clones, 6.5% to 10% of them singletons. What was sequenced was central memory CD4+ T cells from blood. The source of these receptors is a woman under 30 in good health.

This chain uses TRBV7-3 with TRBJ2-1, with a possible D match to TRBD2 (6 bases). This CDR3 is built from 14 residues. Germline-derived CDR1 and CDR2 are SGHTA and FQGTGA. The V end was cut by 5 bases, the J end by 8 bases, with 16 bases between. DNA for the CDR3: TGTGCCAGCAGCCGGATCGCAGGAGGGGATGAGCAGTTCTTC. It translates to CASSRIAGGDEQFF. The full variable domain, completed using reference TRBV7-3 and TRBJ2-1, is GAGVSQTPSNKVTEKGKYVELRCDPISGHTALYWYRQSLGQGPEFLIYFQGTGAADDSGLPNDRFFAVRPEGSVSTLKIQRTERGDSAVYLCASSRIAGGDEQFFGPGTRLTVL.

This clone appeared many times. The V and J genes are TRBV19 and TRBJ1-5, with 8 bases that match TRBD1. With 3 bases clipped from V and 4 bases from J, the junction kept 5 bases outside the gene matches. CDR1 and CDR2 from the germline V gene are LNHDA and SQIVND (reference sequence). The CDR3 is 15 residues long. In nucleotides, the CDR3 is TGTGCCAGTAGTATCCTACAGGGGGGAAATCAGCCCCAGCATTTT. Encoded protein: CASSILQGGNQPQHF.

This clone was detected a few times. J is TRBJ2-1 and V is TRBV29-1; maybe TRBD2 (5 bases). Trimming cost V 4 bases and J 5 bases, with 21 bases left between them. This CDR3 is 16 amino acids long. Per germline, CDR1 SQVTM and CDR2 ANQGSEA. CDR3 sequence (DNA): TGCAGCGTTGGCCAGGCGGCCGGAGGAGGCCACAATGAGCAGTTCTTC. Translation: CSVGQAAGGGHNEQFF.

The gene calls are TRBV6-5 and TRBJ2-7, with 11 bases aligning to TRBD1. The germline V gene encodes CDR1 MNHEY and CDR2 SVGAGI. There are 13 residues in the CDR3. J was trimmed by 9 bases and V by 6 bases; bases with no gene match: 7. In DNA, the CDR3 is TGTGCCAGCAGGGGACAGGGGGTCCCGGTGCAGTACTTC. Protein: CASRGQGVPVQYF.

This clone was recorded a few times. The chain carries TRBV15 and TRBJ2-1; a weak D match, TRBD2 (6 bases). Looked up from germline, CDR1 is LNHNV and CDR2 is YYDKDF (reference sequence). This CDR3 contains 17 residues. V gave up 3 bases and J gave up 5 bases, with 20 bases separating them. CDR3 bases: TGTGCCACCAGCAGCGGCTCACAACGGGGAGGTAACAATGAGCAGTTCTTC. As protein: CATSSGSQRGGNNEQFF.

This clone was observed a handful of times. The chain recombines TRBV18 with TRBJ2-7; perhaps TRBD1 as D (9 bases). The CDR3 spans 16 residues. V was shortened by 6 bases and J by 0 bases, with 18 bases between the two germline ends. Germline V CDR1 and CDR2: KGHSH, LQKENI. The CDR3 sequence is CASSRGTGTSSYEQYF. DNA for the CDR3: TGTGCCAGCTCCCGCGGGACAGGGACTAGCTCCTACGAGCAGTACTTC.

The table lists this clone with a few counts. Additional DNA sequences in this sample encode the identical CDR3. This rearrangement joins TRBV29-1 to TRBJ1-5; no reliable D call. Trimming took 4 bases from V and 7 from J, leaving 11 bases between them. From germline, CDR1 is SQVTM and CDR2 ANQGSEA. This CDR3 is built from 12 residues. Here the CDR3 DNA reads TGCAGCGTTGGGGAGGTAGGACAGCCCCAGCATTTT. It is translated as CSVGEVGQPQHF.

This clone was counted only a few times. The chain recombines TRBV6-5 with TRBJ1-5; the match to TRBD1 covers 7 bases. This CDR3 contains 13 residues. V trimming: 5 bases; J trimming: 6 bases; junction bases outside the gene matches: 4. CDR1 is MNHEY and CDR2 is SVGAGI in the germline V gene. The CDR3 here is CASSLTGFQPQHF. CDR3 sequence (DNA): TGTGCCAGCAGTCTGACAGGGTTTCAGCCCCAGCATTTT.

A few counts support this clone. The gene calls are TRBV14 and TRBJ1-1; D uncertain. From germline, CDR1 is SGHDN and CDR2 FVKESK. The germline V and J ends were trimmed by 3 bases and 5 bases, with 13 bases remaining between them. The CDR3 is 14 residues long. CDR3 DNA sequence: TGTGCCAGCAGCCAGGACCCGCTTGGGACTGAAGCTTTCTTT. It is translated as CASSQDPLGTEAFF. The whole variable domain, filled in from reference TRBV14 and TRBJ1-1, reads EAGVTQFPSHSVIEKGQTVTLRCDPISGHDNLYWYRRVMGKEIKFLLHFVKESKQDESGMPNNRFLAERTGGTYSTLKVQPAELEDSGVYFCASSQDPLGTEAFFGQGTRLTVV.

The V and J genes are TRBV28 and TRBJ1-2; no firm D call. Germline V gene sequence: CDR1 MDHEN, CDR2 SYDVKM. This CDR3 is 12 amino acids long. Trimming removed 5 bases at V and 2 bases at J, with 6 bases between. CDR3 nucleotides: TGTGCCAGCAGTAGACGGAACTATGGCTACACCTTC. Translation gives CASSRRNYGYTF.

V and J are TRBV27 and TRBJ2-7, with unresolved D. Trimming pared 4 bases from V and 3 bases from J, leaving 22 bases between. The CDR3 consists of 17 residues. CDR1 is MNHEY, CDR2 SMNVEV, per germline (reference sequence). CDR3 nucleotide sequence: TGTGCCAGCAGTTACCGACACCGCTTCAACGATTTCTACGAGCAGTACTTC. Translating gives CASSYRHRFNDFYEQYF.

This clone has more than one count but fewer than ten. For the CDR3, the DNA is TGTGCCACCAGAATCGGGGCGACTAGCGGGAGGCGGGATCCCACAGATACGCAGTATTTT. Translating it yields CATRIGATSGRRDPTDTQYF. V and J are TRBV15 and TRBJ2-3, with 13 bases lining up with TRBD2. The trim removed 6 bases at V and 2 bases at J, leaving 17 bases unmatched. Germline V gene sequence: CDR1 LNHNV, CDR2 YYDKDF (reference sequence). The CDR3 is 20 amino acids.

This clone occurred a few times. The CDR3 DNA sequence: TGTGCCAGCAGCTTAGACGGACAAGGCGAGCAGTACTTC. Translating it yields CASSLDGQGEQYF. This chain uses TRBV7-2 with TRBJ2-7, with a possible D match to TRBD1 (5 bases). CDR3 length equals 13 residues. Trimming stripped 1 base from V and 6 bases from J, with 10 bases between. CDR1 and CDR2 from the germline V gene are SGHTA and FQGNSA.

Worth noting for this clone: This CDR3 is also generated by other DNA sequences in the sample. The chain employs TRBV4-3 and TRBJ2-1; 11 nucleotides line up with TRBD2. CDR3 size: 17 residues. With V trimmed by 0 bases and J by 5 bases, 6 bases remained unmatched. CDR1 and CDR2 from the germline V gene are LGHNA and YSLEER. Here the CDR3 reads CASSQDIAGGPHNEQFF. CDR3 in DNA: TGCGCCAGCAGCCAAGATATAGCGGGAGGGCCACACAATGAGCAGTTCTTC.

The genes are TRBV5-1 and TRBJ1-2; D gene ambiguous. This CDR3 comprises 14 residues. Per germline, CDR1 SGHRS and CDR2 YFSETQ. Trimming stripped 0 bases from V and 2 bases from J, with 8 bases between. The CDR3 DNA reads as TGCGCCAGCAGCTTGGAACGGCCAAACTATGGCTACACCTTC. Translation: CASSLERPNYGYTF.